This entry is about one TCR beta chain. Its antigen is unidentified. The record originates from a study of beta chain features in type 1 diabetes. The sequenced template was cDNA made from the entire isolated RNA. Approximately 3.4 million reads, on average, came from each naive, central memory and regulatory T cell sample. Generated by immunoSEQ multiplex PCR, the TCRdb table keeps only in-frame clones and is missing some. The profile shows some 330,000 clones, roughly 12% of them singletons. The V gene lost 1 base and the J gene lost 0 bases, with 3 bases spanning the gap. This CDR3 is 13 amino acids long. The germline gives CDR1 SGHTA, CDR2 FQGNSA. Study-level points and caveats: Type 1 diabetes patients had VDJ junctions that carried fewer insertions and more deletions. In all four CD4+ subsets, TCRB CDR3 length was significantly, moderately reduced in type 1 diabetes. The naive, central memory and Treg TCRB repertoires showed an apparent similarity that was greater among patients than among healthy donors.

The source of this sequence is a woman in her late teens or twenties with type 1 diabetes. The sample consisted of naive CD4+ T cells from blood. The chain is built from TRBV7-2 and TRBJ1-1; D uncertain. CDR3 coding DNA: TGTGCCAGCAGCTTAGAGCTGAACACTGAAGCTTTCTTT. Protein: CASSLELNTEAFF.